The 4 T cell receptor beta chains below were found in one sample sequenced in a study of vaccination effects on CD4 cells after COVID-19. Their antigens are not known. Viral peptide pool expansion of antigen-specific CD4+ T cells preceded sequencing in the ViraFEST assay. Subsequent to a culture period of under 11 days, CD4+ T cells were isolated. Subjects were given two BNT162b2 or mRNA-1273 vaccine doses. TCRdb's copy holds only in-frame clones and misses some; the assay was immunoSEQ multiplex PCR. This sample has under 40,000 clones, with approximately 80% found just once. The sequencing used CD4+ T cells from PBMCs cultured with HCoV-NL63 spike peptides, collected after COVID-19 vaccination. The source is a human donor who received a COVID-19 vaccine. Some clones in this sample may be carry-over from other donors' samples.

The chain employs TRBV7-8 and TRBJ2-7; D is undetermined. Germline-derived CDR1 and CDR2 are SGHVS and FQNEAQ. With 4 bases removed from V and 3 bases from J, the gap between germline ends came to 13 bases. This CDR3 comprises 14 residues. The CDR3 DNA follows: TGTGCCAGCAGCTCCACGAGCCGTATCTACGAGCAGTACGTC. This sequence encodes CASSSTSRIYEQYV.

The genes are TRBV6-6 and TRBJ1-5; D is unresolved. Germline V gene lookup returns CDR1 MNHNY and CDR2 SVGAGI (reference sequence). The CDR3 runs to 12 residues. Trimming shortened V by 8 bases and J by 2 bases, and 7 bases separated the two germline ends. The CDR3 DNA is TGTGCCAGCGGGAGTGGCAATCAGCCCCAGCATTTT. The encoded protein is CASGSGNQPQHF.

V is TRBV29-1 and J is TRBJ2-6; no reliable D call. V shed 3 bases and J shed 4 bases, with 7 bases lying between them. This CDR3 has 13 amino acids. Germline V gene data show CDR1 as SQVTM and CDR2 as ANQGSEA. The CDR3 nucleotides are TGCAGCGTTGATTTGTCGGGGGCCAACGTCCTGACTTTC. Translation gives CSVDLSGANVLTF.

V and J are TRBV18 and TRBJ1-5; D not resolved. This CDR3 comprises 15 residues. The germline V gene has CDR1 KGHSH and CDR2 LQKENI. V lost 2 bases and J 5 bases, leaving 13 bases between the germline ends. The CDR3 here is CASSPTSGFDQPQHF. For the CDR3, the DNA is TGTGCCAGCTCACCAACAAGTGGTTTTGATCAGCCCCAGCATTTT.